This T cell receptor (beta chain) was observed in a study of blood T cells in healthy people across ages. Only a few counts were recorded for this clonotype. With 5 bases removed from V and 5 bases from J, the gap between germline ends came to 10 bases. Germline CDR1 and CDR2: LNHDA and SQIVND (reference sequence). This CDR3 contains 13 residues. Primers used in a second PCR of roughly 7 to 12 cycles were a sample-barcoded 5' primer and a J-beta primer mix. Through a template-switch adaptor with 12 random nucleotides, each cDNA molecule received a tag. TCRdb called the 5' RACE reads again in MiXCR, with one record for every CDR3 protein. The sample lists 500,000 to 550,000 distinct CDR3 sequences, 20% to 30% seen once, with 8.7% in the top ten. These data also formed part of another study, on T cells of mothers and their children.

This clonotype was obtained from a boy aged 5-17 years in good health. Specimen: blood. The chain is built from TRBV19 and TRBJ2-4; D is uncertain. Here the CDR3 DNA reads TGTGCCAGTAGTCATAGAAACGAAAACATTCAGTACTTC. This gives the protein CASSHRNENIQYF.